This T cell receptor (beta chain) is drawn from a study of blood T cells in healthy people across ages. Findings of the study overall: The recorded TCR beta diversity per million T cells decreased in a roughly linear manner with age. Higher diversity, along with more naive CD4+ cells, distinguished long-lived donors from aged donors.

This clonotype was found a few times. Its antigen remains unknown. Germline V gives CDR1 SEHNR, CDR2 FQNEAQ (reference sequence). The CDR3 is 16 residues long. V was shortened by 2 bases and J by 5 bases, with 18 bases between the two germline ends. A second PCR of roughly 7 to 11 cycles used a sample-barcoded 5' primer and a J-beta primer mix. TCRdb analysed the 5' RACE reads with MiXCR anew, one entry per CDR3 protein. The table shows some 700,000 distinct CDR3 sequences, with approximately 22% occurring only once. Aged roughly 6 to 100, donors were systemically healthy Caucasians from Russia. Every donor provided roughly 10 milliliters of peripheral blood.

This chain connects TRBV7-9 to TRBJ1-2, with a tentative D call TRBD1 (5 bases). The specimen was blood. This sequence was found in a man between 65 and 79 years old in good health. The CDR3 DNA sequence: TGTGCCAGCAGCTTAAGGGTCGGGACCTTCCCTTATGGCTACACCTTC. It encodes CASSLRVGTFPYGYTF.